What follows is one TCR beta chain and its context. This entry comes from a study of quantifying T cell responses using KT2 cells. Background on the study: TCR alpha and beta constant-region primers primed reverse transcription of RNA.

A single-stranded UMI oligo with SP2 sequence was ligated to cDNA 3' ends. The first PCR ran roughly 4 cycles with an equimolar RC1.1 and RC1.2 beta primer mix. TCRdb used MiXCR to reprocess the UMI-ligation and nested PCR reads, holding one entry per CDR3 protein. The sample comprises 30,000 or so distinct CDR3 sequences, 6% to 9.5% of which are singletons, and approximately 14% rests with the top ten. V gave up 9 bases and J gave up 5 bases, with 19 bases separating them. Germline V gives CDR1 SNHLY, CDR2 FYNNEI. CDR3 length: 14 residues. This TCR was recovered from a human donor. Sequences were obtained from PBMCs spiked with cells of the T cell clone KT2. The chain combines TRBV2 with TRBJ2-5; weak D call: TRBD1 (7 bases). CDR3 amino acids: CASRVAQGGETQYF. As DNA, the CDR3 is TGTGCCAGTAGAGTTGCGCAGGGGGGCGAGACCCAGTACTTC.